Presented here are 31 T cell receptor beta chains from one specimen sequenced in a study of T cell responses to AZD1222 COVID-19 vaccine. Here immunoSEQ multiplex PCR was the method, and the copy in TCRdb shows in-frame clones only, minus some. Altogether about 83,000 clones are present, about nine tenths being singletons, with the ten largest covering 4.5%. The input for sequencing was peripheral blood, taken on day 0 of MenACWY control vaccination. These receptors were collected from an adult in good health.

The V call is TRBV5-6, the J call TRBJ1-2, with 7 nucleotides matching TRBD1. Germline values: CDR1 SGHDT, CDR2 YYEEEE. CDR3 length: 15 amino acids. V was clipped by 4 bases and J by 0 bases; unmatched bases: 6. In nucleotides, the CDR3 is TGTGCCAGCAGCCCGACGGACAGGCCTAACTATGGCTACACCTTC. Translated: CASSPTDRPNYGYTF.

The chain combines TRBV9 with TRBJ2-1, with 8 bases matching TRBD2. Looked up from germline, CDR1 is SGDLS and CDR2 is YYNGEE. The CDR3 covers 17 residues. J lost 8 bases, V lost 3 bases, and 16 bases had no gene match. The CDR3 nucleotides read TGTGCCAGCAGCGGCCCCTTAGCGGGGTGGTGGATGGATGAGCAGTTCTTC. It specifies CASSGPLAGWWMDEQFF.

The chain combines TRBV10-3 with TRBJ1-4, with 9 bases identical to TRBD1. Germline CDR1 and CDR2: ENHRY and SYGVKD. The J segment lost 8 bases and the V segment lost 10 bases, leaving 11 bases of the junction unmatched. The CDR3 has 14 amino acids. The CDR3 reads CATAGDRVGEKLFF. In DNA form, the CDR3 reads TGTGCCACCGCGGGGGACAGGGTAGGAGAAAAACTGTTTTTT.

V gene TRBV3-1 (or the pseudogene TRBV3-2) combines with J gene TRBJ1-1; D remains ambiguous. The CDR3 runs 14 residues. V shed 2 bases and J shed 2 bases, with 9 bases lying between them. CDR1 LGHDT and CDR2 YNNKEL come from the germline V gene (reference sequence). The CDR3 nucleotides are TGTGCCAGCAGCCAAATCCCCGTAAACACTGAAGCTTTCTTT. It yields the protein CASSQIPVNTEAFF.

The chain is built from TRBV11-2 and TRBJ2-7, with 11 bases aligning to TRBD1. Trimming took 5 bases from V and 5 from J; bases not matched to a gene: 5. This CDR3 has 14 amino acids. Per germline, CDR1 SGHAT and CDR2 FQNNGV. The CDR3 region has the DNA TGTGCCAGCAGCCTGGACAGGGGGCAGCACGAGCAGTACTTC. Protein product: CASSLDRGQHEQYF.

The chain has TRBV5-4 and TRBJ1-2; 11 positions match TRBD1. This CDR3 is built from 15 residues. Germline trimming cut 4 bases from V and 4 bases from J; bases unmatched to any gene: 6. Germline V CDR1 and CDR2: SGHNT, YYREEE (reference sequence). CDR3 sequence: CASSKEGQGVYGYTF. In DNA form, the CDR3 reads TGTGCCAGCAGCAAGGAGGGACAGGGGGTCTATGGCTACACCTTC.

This chain connects TRBV20-1 to TRBJ2-2; 9 bases are a match to TRBD2. Per the germline V gene, CDR1 is DFQATT and CDR2 is SNEGSKA (reference sequence). After removal of 3 bases from V and 1 base from J, the junction contained 6 bases not matched to a gene. The CDR3 covers 16 residues. DNA of the CDR3: TGCAGTGCTAGTCATAGCGGGAGCCAGAACACCGGGGAGCTGTTTTTT. It is translated as CSASHSGSQNTGELFF.

V is TRBV29-1 and J is TRBJ2-1, with D possibly being TRBD1 or TRBD2 (5 bases each). Germline CDR1 and CDR2: SQVTM and ANQGSEA. V was pared by 6 bases and J by 0 bases, with 12 bases between. There are 14 residues in the CDR3. As DNA, the CDR3 is TGCAGCGTCCTATGGGGGAGCTCCTACAATGAGCAGTTCTTC. Residues: CSVLWGSSYNEQFF.

CDR3 in DNA: TGTGCCAGCAGACAGGGAACTAGCGGAGACCAGCTAGCCAAAAACATTCAGTACTTC. It specifies CASRQGTSGDQLAKNIQYF. This chain joins TRBV27 and TRBJ2-4; 8 bases match TRBD2. The J segment lost 0 bases and the V segment lost 6 bases, leaving 16 bases of the junction unmatched. Germline V CDR1 and CDR2: MNHEY, SMNVEV (reference sequence). This CDR3 is 19 amino acids long.

CDR3 loop: CASSESITGGVQPQHF. In DNA form, the CDR3 reads TGCGCCAGCAGTGAGTCGATCACAGGGGGGGTTCAGCCCCAGCATTTT. This sequence joins TRBV10-2 and TRBJ1-5, with TRBD1 matching over 8 bases. This CDR3 spans 16 amino acids. The V and J ends lost 0 bases and 6 bases, in that order; junction bases with no gene match: 7. Germline lookup yields CDR1 WSHSY and CDR2 SAAADI.

The chain joins TRBV6-2 or TRBV6-3 to TRBJ1-1; maybe TRBD1 (5 bases). Germline CDR1 is MNHEY and CDR2 is SVGEGT. This CDR3 has 15 amino acids. V gave up 0 bases and J gave up 5 bases, with 13 bases separating them. DNA of the CDR3: TGTGCCAGCAGTTACTCGGGGGATGGAGGGACTGAAGCTTTCTTT. Amino acids: CASSYSGDGGTEAFF.

J is TRBJ2-1 and V is TRBV7-9; 9 nucleotides match TRBD2. Germline CDR1 SEHNR, CDR2 FQNEAQ (reference sequence). The CDR3 is made up of 15 amino acids. Losses at the gene ends were 3 bases for V and 9 bases for J; bases not matched to a gene: 9. The CDR3 loop reads CASSFLSGSGSEQFF. CDR3 nucleotides: TGTGCCAGCAGCTTCCTTAGCGGGAGCGGAAGTGAGCAGTTCTTC.

V is TRBV14 and J is TRBJ2-3, with D unclear. From germline, CDR1 is SGHDN and CDR2 FVKESK. This CDR3 contains 14 residues. V gave up 4 bases and J gave up 4 bases, with 12 bases separating them. The CDR3 protein is CASSPWAGADTQYF. CDR3 nucleotides: TGTGCCAGCAGCCCCTGGGCAGGCGCAGATACGCAGTATTTT.

CDR3 coding DNA: TGTGCCTGGAGTGTAACCGGACAGGGAATAACCTTC. Amino acid sequence: CAWSVTGQGITF. The chain has TRBV30 and TRBJ1-2; 8 bases match TRBD1. Looked up from germline, CDR1 is GTSNPN and CDR2 is SVGIG (reference sequence). This CDR3 contains 12 residues. V was pared by 0 bases and J by 14 bases, with 8 bases of the junction left unmatched.

The chain joins TRBV30 to TRBJ2-1; 10 positions match TRBD2. The ends lost 5 bases at V and 3 bases at J; junction bases unmatched: 10. This CDR3 has 16 amino acids. Looked up from germline, CDR1 is GTSNPN and CDR2 is SVGIG (reference sequence). The CDR3 nucleotides are TGTGCCTGGCGGACACGAGCGGGAGGGGGCTACAATGAGCAGTTCTTC. Translated: CAWRTRAGGGYNEQFF.

The chain links TRBV6-2 or TRBV6-3 to TRBJ2-2, with TRBD2 matching 11 bases. This CDR3 spans 20 amino acids. V lost 0 bases and J lost 0; bases outside the gene matches: 9. Germline CDR1 reads MNHEY; CDR2 reads SVGEGT. The CDR3 is CASSYSAGTSGDTNTGELFF. The CDR3 DNA is TGTGCCAGCAGTTACTCAGCTGGGACTAGCGGAGATACGAACACCGGGGAGCTGTTTTTT.

The chain joins TRBV3-1 (or the pseudogene TRBV3-2) to TRBJ2-3; D call uncertain. The ends were cut back, 1 base at V and 6 bases at J, with 8 bases in the middle. The CDR3 length is 13 residues. Germline loops: CDR1 LGHDT, CDR2 YNNKEL (reference sequence). CDR3 protein: CASSQALGDTQYF. The CDR3 region has the DNA TGTGCCAGCAGCCAAGCATTAGGCGATACGCAGTATTTT.

V and J are TRBV12-3 or TRBV12-4 and TRBJ1-4; weak D call: TRBD1 (6 bases). V was shortened by 6 bases and J by 7 bases, with 12 bases between the two germline ends. The length of the CDR3 is 13 residues. Here the CDR3 DNA reads TGTGCCAGCAGCGAGGGAGGGGGTGAAAAACTGTTTTTT. It yields the protein CASSEGGGEKLFF.

This sequence joins TRBV30 and TRBJ2-3, with no clear D. The germline CDR1 and CDR2 sequences are GTSNPN and SVGIG (reference sequence). The CDR3 is 13 residues long. The V end lost 0 bases, the J end lost 3 bases, and 7 bases lay between the germline ends. The CDR3 sequence is CAWSVVGTDTQYF. Here the CDR3 DNA reads TGTGCCTGGAGTGTAGTGGGTACAGATACGCAGTATTTT.

In the case of this clone: The junction does not match germline at one end; this may be a read error. The chain uses TRBV30 and TRBJ2-1; TRBD2 aligns across 12 bases. The length of the CDR3 is 16 residues. Germline assignment: CDR1 GTSNPN and CDR2 SVGIG (reference sequence). The CDR3 protein is CAWRDPLAGGGNGQFF. As DNA, the CDR3 is TGTGCCTGGAGGGACCCACTAGCGGGAGGTGGAAATGGGCAGTTCTTC. Full variable domain (remainder filled in from reference TRBV30 and TRBJ2-1): SQTIHQWPATLVQPVGSPLSLECTVEGTSNPNLYWYRQAAGRGLQLLFYSVGIGQISSEVPQNLSASRPQDRQFILSSKKLLLSDSGFYLCAWRDPLAGGGNGQFFGPGTRLTVL.

The genes are TRBV7-3 and TRBJ2-3; D not certain. The germline V gene encodes CDR1 SGHTA and CDR2 FQGTGA. V was shortened by 2 bases and J by 7 bases, with 7 bases between the two germline ends. This CDR3 is built from 12 residues. The DNA for the CDR3 is TGTGCCAGCAGCTTAGCAGGAAATACGCAGTATTTT. It translates to CASSLAGNTQYF. Variable domain in full (rest from reference TRBV7-3 and TRBJ2-3): GAGVSQTPSNKVTEKGKYVELRCDPISGHTALYWYRQSLGQGPEFLIYFQGTGAADDSGLPNDRFFAVRPEGSVSTLKIQRTERGDSAVYLCASSLAGNTQYFGPGTRLTVL.

This sequence joins TRBV7-2 and TRBJ1-3; no clear D. Trimming pared 1 base from V and 6 bases from J, leaving 10 bases between. The V gene's germline CDR1 is SGHTA and CDR2 FQGNSA. CDR3 size: 14 residues. The CDR3 region has the DNA TGTGCCAGCAGCTTAGATGTGGCTTCAAACACCATATATTTT. The encoded protein is CASSLDVASNTIYF.

The chain couples TRBV18 to TRBJ1-1, with D hard to call. The V end was cut by 0 bases, the J end by 1 base, with 9 bases between. Germline CDR1 KGHSH, CDR2 LQKENI. CDR3 length: 15 amino acids. The CDR3 loop reads CASSPPSQPNTEAFF. CDR3 nucleotide sequence: TGTGCCAGCTCACCACCGTCACAGCCGAACACTGAAGCTTTCTTT.

The rearrangement uses TRBV7-9 and TRBJ1-1, with unresolved D. The CDR3 runs 14 residues. The V gene lost 2 bases and the J gene lost 11 bases, with 18 bases spanning the gap. Germline CDR1 SEHNR, CDR2 FQNEAQ (reference sequence). In nucleotides, the CDR3 is TGTGCCAGCAGCTTATATCAATCCCAGGACGCCGCTTTCTTT. It codes for CASSLYQSQDAAFF.

This chain's CDR3 is CASSSEDRGGQPQHF. For the CDR3, the DNA is TGTGCCAGCAGCTCCGAGGACAGAGGAGGTCAGCCCCAGCATTTT. The rearrangement links TRBV5-6 to TRBJ1-5; a weak D match, TRBD1 (6 bases). V was trimmed by 3 bases and J by 6 bases, leaving 16 bases between them. Germline V lookup: CDR1 SGHDT, CDR2 YYEEEE. The CDR3 sequence is 15 residues long.

The chain carries TRBV6-2 or TRBV6-3 and TRBJ2-5, with no clear D. V was clipped by 0 bases and J by 2 bases, with 7 bases between them. Per germline, CDR1 MNHEY and CDR2 SVGEGT. The CDR3 is made up of 14 amino acids. The CDR3 sequence is CASSYSAPQETQYF. DNA for the CDR3: TGTGCCAGCAGTTACTCGGCCCCTCAAGAGACCCAGTACTTC.

The chain is built from TRBV7-6 and TRBJ2-7; D uncertain. Per germline, CDR1 SGHVS and CDR2 FNYEAQ. CDR3 length: 15 residues. Trimming pared 5 bases from V and 5 bases from J, leaving 19 bases between. CDR3 residues: CASSPNSGPGHEQYF. The CDR3 bases are TGTGCCAGCAGCCCTAACAGTGGACCAGGTCACGAGCAGTACTTC.

V usage is TRBV5-3 and J usage is TRBJ2-5; 12 bases match TRBD2. TRBV5-3 qualifies as an ORF whose function is uncertain. Trimming at V came to 4 bases and at J to 9 bases, leaving 4 bases not matched to a gene. The CDR3 contains 13 residues. DNA of the CDR3: TGTGCCAGAAGCAATCTAGCGGGAGGGGCCCAGTACTTC. Encoded protein: CARSNLAGGAQYF.

The rearrangement uses TRBV18 and TRBJ2-3; TRBD2 might be the D (6 bases). Germline V gene data show CDR1 as KGHSH and CDR2 as LQKENI. The germline V and J ends were trimmed by 5 bases and 0 bases, with 9 bases remaining between them. This CDR3 region has 14 residues. The CDR3 sequence: CASSGRGSTDTQYF. For the CDR3, the DNA is TGTGCCAGCTCAGGGCGGGGAAGCACAGATACGCAGTATTTT.

This chain joins TRBV5-8 and TRBJ2-6, with unresolved D. Germline V gene lookup returns CDR1 SGHTS and CDR2 YDEGEE. CDR3 size: 15 residues. The V end lost 0 bases, the J end lost 4 bases, and 8 bases lay between the germline ends. The CDR3 nucleotides read TGTGCCAGCAGCTTGGGGGATATAGGGGCCAACGTCCTGACTTTC. It encodes CASSLGDIGANVLTF. Variable domain in full (rest from reference TRBV5-8 and TRBJ2-6): EAGVTQSPTHLIKTRGQQATLRCSPISGHTSVYWYQQALGLGLQFLLWYDEGEERNRGNFPPRFSGRQFPNYSSELNVNALELEDSALYLCASSLGDIGANVLTFGAGSRLTVL.

V is TRBV11-2 and J is TRBJ2-7; no reliable D call. Germline V CDR1 and CDR2: SGHAT, FQNNGV. This CDR3 comprises 14 residues. With 0 bases removed from V and 5 bases from J, the gap between germline ends came to 11 bases. The CDR3 nucleotides read TGTGCCAGCAGCTTAGACAGGCGGTCCGACGAGCAGTACTTC. Encoded protein: CASSLDRRSDEQYF.